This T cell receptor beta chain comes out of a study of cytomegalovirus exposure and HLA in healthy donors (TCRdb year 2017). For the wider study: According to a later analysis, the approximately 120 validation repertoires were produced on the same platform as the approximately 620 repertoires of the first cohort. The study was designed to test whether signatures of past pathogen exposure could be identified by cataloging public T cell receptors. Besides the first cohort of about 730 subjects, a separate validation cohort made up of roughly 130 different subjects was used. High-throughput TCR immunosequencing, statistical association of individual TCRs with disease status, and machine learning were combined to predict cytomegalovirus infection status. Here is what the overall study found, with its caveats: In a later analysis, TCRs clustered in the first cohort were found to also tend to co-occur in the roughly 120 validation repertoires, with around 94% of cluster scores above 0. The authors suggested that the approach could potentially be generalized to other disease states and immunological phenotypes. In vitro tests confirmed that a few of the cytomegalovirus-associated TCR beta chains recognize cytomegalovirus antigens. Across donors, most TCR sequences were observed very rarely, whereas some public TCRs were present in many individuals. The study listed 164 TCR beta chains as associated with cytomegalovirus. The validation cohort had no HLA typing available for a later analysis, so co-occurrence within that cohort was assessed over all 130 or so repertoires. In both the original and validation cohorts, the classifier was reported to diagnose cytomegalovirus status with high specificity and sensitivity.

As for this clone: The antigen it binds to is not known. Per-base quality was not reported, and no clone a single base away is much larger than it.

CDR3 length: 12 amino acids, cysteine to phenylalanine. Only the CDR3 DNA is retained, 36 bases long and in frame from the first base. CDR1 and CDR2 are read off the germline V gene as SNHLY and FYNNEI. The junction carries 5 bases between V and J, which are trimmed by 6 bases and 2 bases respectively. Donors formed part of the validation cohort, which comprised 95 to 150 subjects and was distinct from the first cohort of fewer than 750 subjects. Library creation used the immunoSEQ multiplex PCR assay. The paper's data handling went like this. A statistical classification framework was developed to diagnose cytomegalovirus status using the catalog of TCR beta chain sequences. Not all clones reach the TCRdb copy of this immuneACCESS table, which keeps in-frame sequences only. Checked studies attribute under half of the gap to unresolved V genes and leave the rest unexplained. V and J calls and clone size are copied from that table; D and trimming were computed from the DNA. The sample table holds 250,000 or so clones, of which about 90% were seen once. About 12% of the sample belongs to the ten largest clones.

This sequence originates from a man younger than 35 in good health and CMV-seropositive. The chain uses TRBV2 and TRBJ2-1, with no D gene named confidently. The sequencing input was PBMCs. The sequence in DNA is TGTGCCAGCAGACCTACCTACAATGAGCAGTTCTTC. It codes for CASRPTYNEQFF.